The clone carrying this TCR beta chain appeared a few times. No antigen is known for it. Investigators amplified TCR beta CDR3 regions from RNA transcripts. The library came from an HTBI-primed first-round RT-PCR and a second-round multiplex PCR. Via MiXCR, TCRdb re-called the multiplex PCR reads, giving one row per CDR3 protein. The table shows 650,000 to 900,000 distinct CDR3 sequences, with roughly 40% occurring only once. The data originate from a study of Graves' ophthalmopathy and Graves' hyperthyroidism. Uncontrolled infections, other autoimmune diseases, pregnancy or lactation barred patients from enrollment. Trimming cost V 5 bases and J 3 bases, with 25 bases left between them. CDR1 LNHDA and CDR2 SQIVND come from the germline V gene (reference sequence). The CDR3 spans 18 residues. The study's findings and limits: From stable hyperthyroidism, ophthalmopathy was separated by a 13-signature model with 85% to 90% sensitivity and around 80% specificity.

The chain carries TRBV19 and TRBJ1-2; a weak D match, TRBD1 (6 bases). The sample consisted of peripheral blood. The receptor's source is an adult man with Graves' ophthalmopathy. The CDR3 protein is CASSPTLGLGALDYGYTF. The DNA for the CDR3 is TGTGCCAGTAGTCCCACCTTGGGGTTGGGGGCGTTGGACTATGGCTACACCTTC.